This is a list of T cell receptor beta chains from one sample in a study of blood T cell repertoires in COVID-19. Sequencing was performed with immunoSEQ multiplex PCR; in TCRdb, only in-frame clones are kept and a portion is missing. The data hold about 140,000 clones, with 70% to 90% observed a single time. Sequencing was done on a sample of peripheral blood. The receptors shown here come from an older woman with acute or convalescent COVID-19. Both conserved end residues are part of each CDR3. The order of the fields is CDR3 length, V gene, J gene, D gene, clone size, CDR3 protein, CDR3 DNA. The D gene is left open where the match is weak. Rows give clone size only sometimes, using once, few, many, or a class for an expanded clone.

length: 13
V: TRBV2
J: TRBJ1-2
D: -
size: -
CDR3: CASSMAGERFYTF
DNA: TGTGCCAGCAGTATGGCAGGGGAGAGGTTCTACACCTTC

length: 13
V: TRBV18
J: TRBJ2-3
D: -
size: -
CDR3: CASSQQGTDTQYF
DNA: TGTGCCAGCTCACAACAGGGCACAGATACGCAGTATTTT

length: 15
V: TRBV11-2
J: TRBJ2-5
D: TRBD2
size: few
CDR3: CASSRSSSGQETQYF
DNA: TGTGCCAGCAGCCGGTCTTCTAGCGGCCAAGAGACCCAGTACTTC

length: 13
V: TRBV9
J: TRBJ1-2
D: -
size: -
CDR3: CASSVVAGSGYTF
DNA: TGTGCCAGCAGCGTAGTAGCGGGGAGCGGCTACACCTTC

length: 14
V: TRBV30
J: TRBJ2-5
D: -
size: -
CDR3: CAWSPSGVQETQYF
DNA: TGTGCCTGGAGTCCGTCGGGGGTCCAAGAGACCCAGTACTTC

length: 14
V: TRBV27
J: TRBJ1-3
D: -
size: -
CDR3: CASSTYSSGNTIYF
DNA: TGTGCCAGCAGTACTTACAGCTCTGGAAACACCATATATTTT

length: 15
V: TRBV9
J: TRBJ1-2
D: -
size: -
CDR3: CASSPPGTLNYGYTF
DNA: TGTGCCAGCAGCCCACCCGGGACACTGAATTATGGCTACACCTTC

length: 14
V: TRBV3-1/TRBV3-2
J: TRBJ2-5
D: -
size: -
CDR3: CASSMRTAGETQYF
DNA: TGTGCCAGCAGCATGAGGACAGCCGGTGAGACCCAGTACTTC

length: 13
V: TRBV7-2
J: TRBJ1-4
D: -
size: -
CDR3: CASSRLELEKLFF
DNA: TGTGCCAGCAGCCGCTTGGAGTTGGAAAAACTGTTTTTT

length: 20
V: TRBV24-1
J: TRBJ2-7
D: -
size: once
CDR3: CATSDLHSHPHRLPNYEQYF
DNA: TGTGCCACCAGTGATTTGCATTCACACCCCCACAGACTACCTAACTACGAGCAGTACTTC

length: 13
V: TRBV12-3/TRBV12-4
J: TRBJ1-1
D: -
size: few
CDR3: CASTLGGGLGAFF
DNA: TGTGCCAGCACACTGGGGGGGGGTTTGGGAGCTTTCTTT

length: 14
V: TRBV6-6
J: TRBJ1-3
D: -
size: once
CDR3: CASLYRDTGNTIYF
DNA: TGTGCCAGCCTATACCGGGACACTGGAAACACCATATATTTT

length: 18
V: TRBV19
J: TRBJ2-3
D: -
size: -
CDR3: CASSIRPDARRGTDTQYF
DNA: TGTGCCAGTAGTATAAGGCCAGACGCCAGACGGGGCACAGATACGCAGTATTTT

length: 14
V: TRBV28
J: TRBJ2-7
D: -
size: -
CDR3: CASSPISPGDEQYF
DNA: TGTGCCAGCAGCCCGATCAGCCCCGGGGACGAGCAGTACTTC

length: 15
V: TRBV11-3
J: TRBJ2-1
D: TRBD2
size: -
CDR3: CASSFGLAGEDEQFF
DNA: TGTGCCAGCAGCTTCGGACTAGCGGGGGAAGATGAGCAGTTCTTC

length: 13
V: TRBV3-1/TRBV3-2
J: TRBJ2-7
D: -
size: once
CDR3: CASSQDIGAEQYF
DNA: TGTGCCAGCAGCCAAGATATAGGGGCCGAGCAGTACTTC

length: 14
V: TRBV10-3
J: TRBJ1-6
D: TRBD1
size: -
CDR3: CAIRGGTYNSPLHF
DNA: TGTGCCATCAGAGGGGGCACCTATAATTCACCCCTCCACTTT

length: 14
V: TRBV13
J: TRBJ1-3
D: -
size: few
CDR3: CASSSRDLGNTIYF
DNA: TGTGCCAGCAGCTCCCGGGATCTCGGAAACACCATATATTTT

length: 14
V: TRBV5-1
J: TRBJ1-2
D: -
size: -
CDR3: CASSLGQVDYGYTF
DNA: TGCGCCAGCAGCTTGGGCCAGGTCGACTATGGCTACACCTTC

length: 15
V: TRBV5-4
J: TRBJ2-1
D: TRBD2
size: -
CDR3: CASSLPAGGLSEQFF
DNA: TGTGCCAGCAGCCTCCCAGCGGGGGGGCTCAGTGAGCAGTTCTTC

length: 14
V: TRBV7-9
J: TRBJ1-4
D: TRBD1
size: -
CDR3: CASSLRTGNEKLFF
DNA: TGTGCCAGCAGCTTACGGACAGGGAATGAAAAACTGTTTTTT

length: 15
V: TRBV19
J: TRBJ1-5
D: TRBD1
size: -
CDR3: CASSPPTGQGQPQHF
DNA: TGTGCCAGTAGTCCACCGACAGGGCAGGGGCAGCCCCAGCATTTT

length: 16
V: TRBV10-3
J: TRBJ2-5
D: TRBD2
size: -
CDR3: CAISFGLAGGGETQYF
DNA: TGTGCCATCAGTTTTGGACTAGCGGGGGGAGGGGAGACCCAGTACTTC

length: 15
V: TRBV14
J: TRBJ1-2
D: -
size: -
CDR3: CASSQADPGGYGYTF
DNA: TGTGCCAGCAGCCAAGCGGACCCGGGCGGGTATGGCTACACCTTC

length: 16
V: TRBV28
J: TRBJ2-3
D: TRBD1
size: -
CDR3: CASRTPGGAYTDTQYF
DNA: TGTGCCAGCAGGACACCAGGGGGCGCTTATACAGATACGCAGTATTTT

length: 16
V: TRBV5-6
J: TRBJ2-5
D: TRBD2
size: -
CDR3: CASSLPPAGGRETQYF
DNA: TGTGCCAGCAGCCTTCCCCCAGCGGGGGGCCGCGAGACCCAGTACTTC

length: 17
V: TRBV19
J: TRBJ1-2
D: TRBD1
size: -
CDR3: CASTKIPGTGANYGYTF
DNA: TGTGCCAGTACCAAAATTCCCGGGACAGGGGCAAACTATGGCTACACCTTC

length: 15
V: TRBV6-7
J: TRBJ1-5
D: -
size: -
CDR3: CASSYPTGNNQPQHF
DNA: TGTGCCAGCAGTTACCCAACAGGGAACAATCAGCCCCAGCATTTT

length: 18
V: TRBV7-3
J: TRBJ2-3
D: TRBD1
size: -
CDR3: CASSLTGYGQGPADTQYF
DNA: TGTGCCAGCAGCTTAACGGGCTACGGACAGGGACCTGCAGATACGCAGTATTTT

length: 13
V: TRBV11-2
J: TRBJ2-7
D: -
size: -
CDR3: CASSPEKFGEQYF
DNA: TGTGCCAGCAGCCCGGAGAAGTTCGGCGAGCAGTACTTC